This T cell receptor beta chain was documented in a study of tumour-infiltrating T cells in Burkitt lymphoma. Study details: Repertoire clonality predicted overall and progression-free survival.

Note on this clone: What it binds is not known.

CDR1 is WSHSY, CDR2 SAAADI, per germline. V trimming: 4 bases; J trimming: 8 bases; junction bases outside the gene matches: 4. The CDR3 runs to 12 residues. The study's findings and limits: Several public clonotypes were shared across many Burkitt lymphoma patients.

Sequencing used immunoSEQ multiplex PCR; TCRdb keeps in-frame clones, though not all of them. The sample records about 660 clones, more than 95% being singletons. Sample: tumor tissue. This sequence originates from a human donor with Burkitt lymphoma. The chain carries TRBV10-2 and TRBJ1-2; 7 bases are a match to TRBD1. CDR3 amino acids: CASSGQGDGYTF. The CDR3 coding sequence is TGCGCCAGCAGTGGACAGGGCGACGGCTACACCTTC.